Listed below are T cell receptor beta chains from one sample, sequenced in a study of human thymus T cells. Sequencing used immunoSEQ multiplex PCR; TCRdb keeps in-frame clones, though not all of them. The repertoire includes about 130,000 clones, 90% to 95% of them detected once, and 0.024% sits in the top ten. The material sequenced was thymus tissue. The receptors were gathered from a boy under two years old with a congenital heart defect but otherwise immunologically healthy. Each CDR3 is given with its conserved first and last residue. The D gene is left open where the match is weak. Clone size is shown for a subset of rows, as once, few, many or a class of expanded clone.

size: once; J: TRBJ2-1; V: TRBV19; D: TRBD2; DNA: TGTGCCAGTAGTGGGACTAGCGGGGGGGCGAGATACAATGAGCAGTTCTTC; CDR3: CASSGTSGGARYNEQFF
size: NA; J: TRBJ2-7; V: TRBV19; D: TRBD2; DNA: TGTGCCAGTAGCCACCCGGGGGGGCCCTACGAGCAGTACTTC; CDR3: CASSHPGGPYEQYF
size: NA; J: TRBJ2-1; V: TRBV6-6; D: TRBD2; DNA: TGTGCCAGCAGGCACCCTCCGGGACTAGAGGGCAATGAGCAGTTCTTC; CDR3: CASRHPPGLEGNEQFF
size: NA; J: TRBJ1-2; V: TRBV30; D: TRBD1; DNA: TGTGCCTGGAGTGTTAGGGGGCTATACACCTTC; CDR3: CAWSVRGLYTF
size: once; J: TRBJ2-5; V: TRBV6-6; D: NA; DNA: TGTGCCAGCAGTTACTCCCCGGGAACCAAACAAGAGACCCAGTACTTC; CDR3: CASSYSPGTKQETQYF
size: NA; J: TRBJ2-7; V: TRBV9; D: TRBD2; DNA: TGTGCCAGCAGCGTAGCTCCTAGCGGGGGGGCTTACGAGCAGTACTTC; CDR3: CASSVAPSGGAYEQYF
size: NA; J: TRBJ2-7; V: TRBV28; D: TRBD2; DNA: TGTGCCACTCAAGGGACTAGCGGGGGTCCTTCCTACGAGCAGTACTTC; CDR3: CATQGTSGGPSYEQYF
size: NA; J: TRBJ2-7; V: TRBV7-3; D: NA; DNA: TGTGCCAGCAGCTTATCGTCTTCCTACGAGCAGTACTTC; CDR3: CASSLSSSYEQYF
size: NA; J: TRBJ1-2; V: TRBV10-2; D: NA; DNA: TGCGCCAGCAGTGAGTTTAAAGGAGTCGGCTATGGCTACACCTTC; CDR3: CASSEFKGVGYGYTF
size: NA; J: TRBJ1-1; V: TRBV11-2; D: NA; DNA: TGTGCCAGCAGCTTAGAGCTGTCGGGAGGCACTGAAGCTTTCTTT; CDR3: CASSLELSGGTEAFF